Sequencing of this T cell receptor beta chain was carried out in a study of monozygotic twins with inflammatory bowel disease. Using eight separate reactions per sample, the authors generated cDNA. From its re-call of the 5' RACE reads, TCRdb lists each CDR3 protein once, without DNA. The sample includes 420,000 or so distinct CDR3 sequences. CDR1 is MNHNS and CDR2 is SASEGT in the germline V gene. This CDR3 contains 15 residues. Concerning this clonotype: The target antigen is unknown.

Overall study findings and caveats: IBD patients had lower TCRbeta diversity (inverse Simpson) than healthy co-twins. The data gave no support to a single strong IBD-associated signal or clonotype.

Sequencing was done on a sample of blood. The V call is TRBV6-1, the J call TRBJ2-1; TCRdb's D gene call, TRBD2, goes unchecked for lack of DNA. The source of this sequence is a human donor with ulcerative colitis or Crohn's disease, or a healthy co-twin of an affected twin (not recorded which). CDR3 amino acids: CASSETERGGNEQFF.